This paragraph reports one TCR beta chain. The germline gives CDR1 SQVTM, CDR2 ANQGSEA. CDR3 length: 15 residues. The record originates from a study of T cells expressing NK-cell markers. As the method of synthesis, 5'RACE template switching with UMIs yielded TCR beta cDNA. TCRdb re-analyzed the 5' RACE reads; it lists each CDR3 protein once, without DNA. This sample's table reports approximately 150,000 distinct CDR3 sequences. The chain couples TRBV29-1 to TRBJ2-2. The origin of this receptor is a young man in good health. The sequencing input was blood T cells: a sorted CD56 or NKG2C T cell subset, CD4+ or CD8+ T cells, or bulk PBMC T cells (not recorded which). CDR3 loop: CSALGGGVDAGELFF.